The 32 T cell receptor beta chains given below trace back to one sample, sequenced in a study of CD8 T cells in Susac syndrome. RNA was extracted with the RNeasy kit, and a quantity of roughly 0.5 to 1 ug was reverse transcribed using random hexamers. One entry per CDR3 protein results from TCRdb running MiXCR on the immunoSEQ multiplex PCR reads. Among some 150,000 distinct CDR3 sequences, over 85% were seen once, and the ten largest hold more than 0.2%. The sample consisted of CD8+ T cells from PBMCs. Receptors originate from a human donor with multiple sclerosis.

This clonotype appeared once. This rearrangement joins TRBV30 to TRBJ2-7; 8 bases align to TRBD1. Germline values: CDR1 GTSNPN, CDR2 SVGIG (reference sequence). CDR3 length: 13 residues. V gave up 5 bases and J gave up 3 bases; unmatched junction bases: 6. CDR3 coding DNA: TGTGCCTGGGGTACAGGGGGTGGCTACGAGCAGTACTTC. Its translation is CAWGTGGGYEQYF.

This rearrangement joins TRBV2 to TRBJ2-7; perhaps TRBD2 as D (6 bases). Trimming shortened V by 0 bases and J by 5 bases, and 11 bases separated the two germline ends. CDR1 and CDR2 (germline): SNHLY, FYNNEI. This CDR3 region has 14 residues. The CDR3 coding sequence is TGTGCCAGCAGTGAAGCGAGTTCGGGGGACGAGCAGTACTTC. Protein product: CASSEASSGDEQYF.

The chain links TRBV7-9 to TRBJ2-3; D might be TRBD2 (5 bases). Germline V lookup: CDR1 SEHNR, CDR2 FQNEAQ (reference sequence). This CDR3 comprises 14 residues. The V end was cut by 7 bases, the J end by 2 bases, with 13 bases between. CDR3 region: CASTKTGDTDTQYF. CDR3 nucleotides: TGTGCCAGCACCAAAACCGGGGACACAGATACGCAGTATTTT.

J is TRBJ2-5 and V is TRBV12-5; D not certain. Germline V gives CDR1 LGHNT, CDR2 FRNRAP. V lost 3 bases and J lost 6, with 14 bases in between. The CDR3 spans 14 residues. The DNA for the CDR3 is TGTGCTAGTGGTTTATCCGGAGCCGAGAAGACCCAGTACTTC. This sequence encodes CASGLSGAEKTQYF.

The table lists this clonotype with a few counts. This chain links TRBV6-5 with TRBJ2-2; D not certain. This CDR3 comprises 13 residues. Trimming shortened V by 0 bases and J by 2 bases, and 1 base separated the two germline ends. Germline V gene lookup returns CDR1 MNHEY and CDR2 SVGAGI. CDR3 region: CASSYSNTGELFF. In nucleotides, the CDR3 is TGTGCCAGCAGTTACTCCAACACCGGGGAGCTGTTTTTT.

This rearrangement joins TRBV12-3 or TRBV12-4 to TRBJ2-7; D not resolved. The CDR3 is made up of 15 amino acids. V shed 4 bases and J shed 5 bases, with 18 bases lying between them. The chain's CDR3 is CASSSRDLVINEQYF. CDR3 DNA sequence: TGTGCCAGCAGTTCCCGAGACCTAGTTATTAACGAGCAGTACTTC.

J is TRBJ1-4 and V is TRBV20-1; possibly TRBD1 for D (5 bases). V lost 6 bases, J lost 0 bases, and 17 bases lay in between. From germline, CDR1 is DFQATT and CDR2 SNEGSKA (reference sequence). This CDR3 has 16 amino acids. The CDR3 DNA is TGCAGTGCGGCAGCGGGCAGGGAGGCAACTAATGAAAAACTGTTTTTT. It codes for CSAAAGREATNEKLFF.

The chain employs TRBV10-3 and TRBJ2-5; 10 bases agree with TRBD1. The CDR3 runs to 14 residues. J gave up 3 bases and V 9 bases, and 7 bases lay outside the gene matches. Germline-derived CDR1 and CDR2 are ENHRY and SYGVKD. CDR3 coding DNA: TGTGCCATACAAGACAGGGGGCTTGAAGAGACCCAGTACTTC. Its translation is CAIQDRGLEETQYF.

In its sample, this clonotype was seen once. V usage is TRBV12-3 or TRBV12-4 and J usage is TRBJ1-3; D is ambiguous. The CDR3 is 14 amino acids. V was pared by 8 bases and J by 0 bases, with 11 bases between. The CDR3 reads CASVRLLSGNTIYF. CDR3 bases: TGTGCCAGCGTAAGGCTCCTCTCTGGAAACACCATATATTTT.

The chain recombines TRBV28 with TRBJ1-2; no reliable D call. V was pared by 6 bases and J by 2 bases, with 7 bases between. There are 12 residues in the CDR3. Germline V gene lookup returns CDR1 MDHEN and CDR2 SYDVKM. The CDR3 is CASSKNNYGYTF. In DNA form, the CDR3 reads TGTGCCAGCAGCAAGAACAACTATGGCTACACCTTC.

The chain is built from TRBV20-1 and TRBJ1-1; a possible D gene is TRBD1 (6 bases). The CDR3 runs to 13 residues. V was trimmed by 3 bases and J by 4 bases, leaving 12 bases between them. Germline lookup yields CDR1 DFQATT and CDR2 SNEGSKA (reference sequence). The CDR3 DNA reads TGCAGTGCTAGGACAGGAGACGCCACTGAAGCTTTCTTT. Protein: CSARTGDATEAFF.

The J gene is TRBJ2-1, the V gene TRBV5-1; D is perhaps TRBD2 (6 bases). The CDR3 sequence is 15 residues long. The germline CDR1 and CDR2 sequences are SGHRS and YFSETQ. V shed 5 bases and J shed 0 bases, with 12 bases lying between them. The CDR3 DNA is TGCGCCAGCAGGCCTGACGGGAGCTCCTACAATGAGCAGTTCTTC. Encoded protein: CASRPDGSSYNEQFF.

The chain uses TRBV6-4 and TRBJ2-1; 9 positions agree with TRBD2. This CDR3 is built from 13 residues. The V gene's germline CDR1 is MRHNA and CDR2 SNTAGT. V lost 8 bases, J lost 6 bases, and 5 bases stayed unmatched. In DNA, the CDR3 is TGTGCCAGCTCGGGACTAGCTGGCAATGAGCAGTTCTTC. Its translation is CASSGLAGNEQFF.

This sequence joins TRBV2 and TRBJ2-7; D uncertain. CDR1 is SNHLY and CDR2 is FYNNEI in the germline V gene. This CDR3 is 13 amino acids long. V was shortened by 3 bases and J by 2 bases, with 8 bases between the two germline ends. The CDR3 region has the DNA TGTGCCAGCAGTGACTCCATGGCCTACGAGCAGTACTTC. Amino acids: CASSDSMAYEQYF.

The CDR3 spells CSARFRQGADQPQHF. The CDR3 DNA reads TGCAGTGCTAGATTCAGACAGGGGGCTGATCAGCCCCAGCATTTT. The gene calls are TRBV20-1 and TRBJ1-5; 10 bases are shared with TRBD1. V was clipped by 2 bases and J by 5 bases; unmatched bases: 6. There are 15 residues in the CDR3. The germline gives CDR1 DFQATT, CDR2 SNEGSKA (reference sequence).

The V and J genes are TRBV27 and TRBJ2-1, with D possibly being TRBD1 (6 bases). CDR3 length equals 16 residues. Per the germline V gene, CDR1 is MNHEY and CDR2 is SMNVEV (reference sequence). V lost 0 bases, J lost 5 bases, and 14 bases lay in between. In nucleotides, the CDR3 is TGTGCCAGCAGTTTATCGCCCGGGACACCCCACAATGAGCAGTTCTTC. Residues: CASSLSPGTPHNEQFF.

This chain uses TRBV27 with TRBJ2-7, with D perhaps matching TRBD1 (5 bases). Trimming removed 0 bases from V and 4 bases from J, with 13 bases in between. This CDR3 has 15 residues. Germline V lookup: CDR1 MNHEY, CDR2 SMNVEV (reference sequence). This CDR3 reads CASSLSGDRAYEQYF. CDR3 DNA: TGTGCCAGCAGTTTATCGGGCGACAGAGCATACGAGCAGTACTTC.

The chain recombines TRBV6-6 with TRBJ1-5; D unresolved. This CDR3 has 16 residues. The germline CDR1 and CDR2 sequences are MNHNY and SVGAGI (reference sequence). Between the trimmed V and J ends, which lost 0 bases and 0 bases, there was a span of 9 bases. CDR3 sequence: CASSYSPIISNQPQHF. The CDR3 DNA is TGTGCCAGCAGTTACTCCCCCATCATTAGCAATCAGCCCCAGCATTTT.

The chain couples TRBV27 to TRBJ1-5, with 8 nucleotides matching TRBD1. CDR3 length: 18 residues. V dropped 1 base and J dropped 1; count of bases not matched to a gene: 9. CDR1 and CDR2 (germline): MNHEY, SMNVEV (reference sequence). The CDR3 loop is CASSLFRPRTGSNQPQHF. The CDR3 DNA is TGTGCCAGCAGTTTATTCCGCCCCCGGACAGGGAGCAATCAGCCCCAGCATTTT.

The rearrangement uses TRBV27 and TRBJ2-1, with D perhaps TRBD2 (6 bases). This CDR3 is 15 amino acids long. Trimming took 10 bases from V and 2 from J, leaving 18 bases between them. Germline V gene lookup returns CDR1 MNHEY and CDR2 SMNVEV (reference sequence). CDR3 DNA sequence: TGTGCCACCGTGGAGGGGTCCGGTGCCTACAATGAGCAGTTCTTC. This translates into CATVEGSGAYNEQFF.

The chain uses TRBV28 and TRBJ1-2, with D possibly matching TRBD1 (5 bases). V lost 7 bases to trimming and J lost 1 base, with 10 bases between them. Germline CDR1 is MDHEN and CDR2 is SYDVKM. The CDR3 totals 13 residues. The DNA of the CDR3 is TGTGCCAGCATAGGGGCAGATAACTATGGCTACACCTTC. Amino acids: CASIGADNYGYTF.

This CDR3 is CASSDTGQNGYTF. The DNA of the CDR3 is TGTGCCAGCAGTGACACAGGCCAAAATGGCTACACCTTC. V gene TRBV27 combines with J gene TRBJ1-2, with a weak D call TRBD1 (5 bases). Deletions cut 5 bases from V and 6 bases from J, with 13 bases between. The CDR3 extends over 13 amino acids. Per the germline V gene, CDR1 is MNHEY and CDR2 is SMNVEV (reference sequence).

The chain recombines TRBV6-2 or TRBV6-3 with TRBJ1-5; no clear D. V was shortened by 6 bases and J by 5 bases, with 11 bases between the two germline ends. This CDR3 contains 13 residues. CDR1 is MNHEY, CDR2 SVGEGT, per germline. CDR3 amino acids: CASSHGRHQPQHF. CDR3 bases: TGTGCCAGCAGCCACGGCAGGCATCAGCCCCAGCATTTT.

The chain couples TRBV7-9 to TRBJ1-1, with D maybe TRBD1 (6 bases). Germline CDR1 SEHNR, CDR2 FQNEAQ (reference sequence). V lost 7 bases, J lost 1 base, and 13 bases lay in between. CDR3 length equals 14 residues. The CDR3 DNA sequence: TGTGCCAGCACCCTCCCACAGGGGAACACTGAAGCTTTCTTT. Translated, it gives CASTLPQGNTEAFF.

V is TRBV30 and J is TRBJ1-2; 7 bases agree with TRBD1. CDR1 is GTSNPN, CDR2 SVGIG, per germline (reference sequence). The length of the CDR3 is 13 residues. V dropped 5 bases and J dropped 4; count of bases not matched to a gene: 7. The CDR3 region is CAWEAGTVYGYTF. Written as DNA, the CDR3 is TGTGCCTGGGAGGCCGGGACAGTCTATGGCTACACCTTC.

V usage is TRBV13 and J usage is TRBJ2-5; D gene ambiguous. This CDR3 is 13 amino acids long. V lost 4 bases and J lost 5, with 11 bases in between. Germline V gives CDR1 PRHDT, CDR2 FYEKMQ (reference sequence). This CDR3 is CASSSAPGETQYF. In nucleotides, the CDR3 is TGTGCCAGCAGCTCAGCCCCTGGGGAGACCCAGTACTTC.

This chain links TRBV20-1 with TRBJ2-2; D possibly uses TRBD1 or TRBD2 (5 bases each). The germline V gene has CDR1 DFQATT and CDR2 SNEGSKA (reference sequence). V was cut by 0 bases and J by 2 bases, with 7 bases left in between. The CDR3 runs to 14 residues. The CDR3 DNA reads TGCAGTGCTAGAGATGGGGGAAACACCGGGGAGCTGTTTTTT. Protein product: CSARDGGNTGELFF.

This clonotype was recorded once. The chain combines TRBV5-6 with TRBJ2-7, with 9 bases aligning to TRBD1. Germline CDR1 reads SGHDT; CDR2 reads YYEEEE. CDR3 length equals 14 residues. The V gene end was trimmed by 6 bases and the J gene end by 2 bases; junction bases not matched to a gene: 6. The CDR3 DNA sequence: TGTGCCAGCAACGACAGGGGGATTACCTACGAGCAGTACTTC. It encodes CASNDRGITYEQYF.

This chain uses TRBV6-6 with TRBJ1-1; D perhaps matches TRBD1 (5 bases). Germline CDR1 MNHNY, CDR2 SVGAGI (reference sequence). The CDR3 totals 14 residues. The V end was cut by 0 bases, the J end by 4 bases, with 9 bases between. The CDR3: CASSYSRGSTEAFF. CDR3 coding DNA: TGTGCCAGCAGTTACTCAAGGGGCTCCACTGAAGCTTTCTTT.

The chain links TRBV7-6 to TRBJ2-1; 12 bases agree with TRBD2. Germline-derived CDR1 and CDR2 are SGHVS and FNYEAQ. This CDR3 comprises 17 residues. With V trimmed by 0 bases and J by 7 bases, 7 bases remained unmatched. Here the CDR3 reads CASSLALAGGPANEQFF. CDR3 bases: TGTGCCAGCAGCTTAGCGCTAGCGGGGGGGCCAGCGAATGAGCAGTTCTTC.

CDR3 DNA: TGTGCCAGTAGGTCTATGGTGGCAGGCCCGACTACGTATTCACCCCTCCACTTT. Its protein product is CASRSMVAGPTTYSPLHF. The chain employs TRBV19 and TRBJ1-6; D is unclear. The V end lost 6 bases, the J end lost 8 bases, and 26 bases lay between the germline ends. Per the germline V gene, CDR1 is LNHDA and CDR2 is SQIVND (reference sequence). The CDR3 length is 18 residues.

The genes are TRBV20-1 and TRBJ1-2; 7 bases are shared with TRBD1. The CDR3 totals 13 residues. J was trimmed by 3 bases and V by 0 bases; bases with no gene match: 1. Germline values: CDR1 DFQATT, CDR2 SNEGSKA (reference sequence). The CDR3 bases are TGCAGTGCTAGAGACGGACAGGACTATGGCTACACCTTC. This sequence encodes CSARDGQDYGYTF.